These T cell receptor beta chains were read from a single sample in a study of T cells in Graves' hyperthyroidism and ophthalmopathy. In TCRdb, the multiplex PCR reads were re-called with MiXCR into one record per CDR3 protein. The sample records 530,000 or so distinct CDR3 sequences, approximately 25% being singletons. The sequencing input was blood. The receptors were sampled from a woman in her 30s with Graves' ophthalmopathy. The CDR3 runs from the conserved cysteine through the conserved F or W.

V gene,J gene,CDR3 protein
TRBV20-1,TRBJ1-3,CSVKKGFLSGNTIYF
TRBV27,TRBJ1-6,CASSLSGTVNSPLHF
TRBV2,TRBJ1-1,CASHDRGTEAFF
TRBV7-3,TRBJ1-1,CASSPQGRQNTEAFF
TRBV29-1,TRBJ2-7,CSVEGWDYEQYF
TRBV12-3/TRBV12-4,TRBJ2-7,CASSFTARGEQYF
TRBV6-1,TRBJ2-7,CASSEVRTGGSYEQYF
TRBV20-1,TRBJ2-7,CSATTSGGLVREQYF
TRBV20-1,TRBJ2-5,CSAFPGQGEETQYF
TRBV19,TRBJ1-1,CASSYSWTAEAFF
TRBV6-5,TRBJ1-2,CASSYSRVTGYTF
TRBV27,TRBJ1-5,CASRKTAFRPQHF
TRBV6-5,TRBJ2-5,CASSYTAGVGETQYF
TRBV6-2/TRBV6-3,TRBJ1-5,CASSPRSGGRYSNQPQHF
TRBV7-2,TRBJ2-2,CASSLDGFTGELFF
TRBV24-1,TRBJ2-5,CATSDLTSGGNSTQYF
TRBV29-1,TRBJ1-2,CSVGGDRINYGYTF
TRBV2,TRBJ1-5,CASSAWGSSNQPQHF
TRBV2,TRBJ2-2,CASTRKGTGELFF
TRBV5-1,TRBJ1-1,CASSTGTGLGAFF
TRBV29-1,TRBJ1-3,CSVDTGQDAGNTIYF
TRBV7-8,TRBJ1-6,CASSLDRAEIFNSPLHF
TRBV12-3/TRBV12-4,TRBJ2-5,CASSPQRTQETQYF
TRBV2,TRBJ2-5,CASRETASQETQYF
TRBV20-1,TRBJ1-2,CSATEGTVTPFYGYTF
TRBV12-3/TRBV12-4,TRBJ2-7,CAVQRQGSNEQYF
TRBV6-1,TRBJ2-7,CASSDRLAGVPEYF
TRBV6-1,TRBJ2-2,CASSVNRATGELFF
TRBV20-1,TRBJ1-1,CSATRGGTEAFF
TRBV5-1,TRBJ1-1,CASTLLPGQNTEAFF
TRBV6-5,TRBJ1-1,CASSYLDRGPEAFF
TRBV6-2/TRBV6-3,TRBJ1-5,CASCSQGNGDQPQHF
TRBV12-3/TRBV12-4,TRBJ1-2,CASSSSGGGYGYTF
TRBV5-8,TRBJ1-1,CATAGENGITEAFF
TRBV28,TRBJ2-4,CASQRGGNIQYF
TRBV6-1,TRBJ1-2,CASSDTGSSGYTF